Following are 15 T cell receptor beta chains from one sample sequenced in a study of cytomegalovirus exposure and HLA in healthy donors. Researchers ran the PCR with 60 Vbeta and 13 Jbeta primers. Sequencing was performed with immunoSEQ multiplex PCR; in TCRdb, only in-frame clones are kept and a portion is missing. Among about 120,000 clones, over 70% were seen once, and the ten largest hold more than 3%. Input material: PBMCs. The receptors come from a woman in her 50s in good health and CMV-seronegative.

The chain uses TRBV7-8 and TRBJ2-3; 10 bases match TRBD2. J lost 0 bases, V lost 2 bases, and 11 bases had no gene match. The CDR3 is 19 residues long. Germline V CDR1 and CDR2: SGHVS, FQNEAQ. The CDR3 reads CASSLRASGRGSSTDTQYF. The CDR3 DNA reads as TGTGCCAGCAGCTTACGGGCTAGCGGGAGAGGATCTAGCACAGATACGCAGTATTTT.

J is TRBJ2-6 and V is TRBV19; 10 bases line up with TRBD1. The CDR3 sequence is 18 residues long. Germline-derived CDR1 and CDR2 are LNHDA and SQIVND (reference sequence). Unmatched junction bases numbered 8, after V lost 3 bases and J lost 3 bases. In nucleotides, the CDR3 is TGTGCCAGTAGTATCTTGGGGACAGGGGTCCTTGGGGCCAACGTCCTGACTTTC. Amino acid sequence: CASSILGTGVLGANVLTF.

This chain connects TRBV27 to TRBJ2-5; D possibly corresponds to TRBD1 (6 bases). Germline V gene data show CDR1 as MNHEY and CDR2 as SMNVEV (reference sequence). This CDR3 is built from 17 residues. Trimming removed 7 bases from V and 1 base from J, with 22 bases in between. CDR3 DNA: TGTGCCAGCAATCCAGGGGACGGCAGACAACTCCAAGAGACCCAGTACTTC. It yields the protein CASNPGDGRQLQETQYF.

The V call is TRBV28, the J call TRBJ1-1; D not resolved. V lost 2 bases to trimming and J lost 0 bases, with 7 bases between them. The CDR3 length is 14 residues. Germline V gene data show CDR1 as MDHEN and CDR2 as SYDVKM. CDR3 residues: CASSLELLNTEAFF. CDR3 DNA: TGTGCCAGCAGTTTAGAACTCCTGAACACTGAAGCTTTCTTT.

The chain is built from TRBV4-2 and TRBJ1-2; 7 bases agree with TRBD1. The CDR3 is 14 residues long. Germline V gives CDR1 LGHNA, CDR2 YNFKEQ. V shed 6 bases and J 8 bases; nucleotides not matched to a gene: 12. The CDR3 coding sequence is TGTGCCAGCAGTCGCCCCTCACAGGGGATCGGCTACACCTTC. Its protein product is CASSRPSQGIGYTF.

The chain carries TRBV19 and TRBJ2-3; 11 nucleotides line up with TRBD2. CDR3 length: 16 residues. Trimming cost V 4 bases and J 3 bases; bases outside gene matches: 6. Germline loops: CDR1 LNHDA, CDR2 SQIVND (reference sequence). In nucleotides, the CDR3 is TGTGCCAGTAGTACTCAACTAGCGGGAGTGACAGATACGCAGTATTTT. This translates into CASSTQLAGVTDTQYF.

The sample holds one count of this clone. The chain joins TRBV7-9 to TRBJ2-2; TRBD1 matches at 10 bases. From germline, CDR1 is SEHNR and CDR2 FQNEAQ (reference sequence). Unmatched junction bases numbered 12, after V lost 7 bases and J lost 7 bases. This CDR3 comprises 16 residues. CDR3 in DNA: TGTGCCAGCAACAGACAGGGGGCCCAGATCCACGGGGAGCTGTTTTTT. Translated, it gives CASNRQGAQIHGELFF.

The V gene is TRBV25-1, the J gene TRBJ2-3, with TRBD2 identical over 8 bases. The CDR3 has 18 residues. CDR1 is MGHDK, CDR2 SYGVNS, per germline. Trimming at V came to 1 base and at J to 0 bases, leaving 9 bases not matched to a gene. CDR3: CASSELTAGGTSTDTQYF. CDR3 DNA sequence: TGTGCCAGCAGTGAATTGACGGCGGGAGGCACTAGCACAGATACGCAGTATTTT.

The chain has TRBV27 and TRBJ2-1, with TRBD2 matching over 8 bases. CDR1 and CDR2 (germline): MNHEY, SMNVEV (reference sequence). After removal of 3 bases from V and 4 bases from J, the junction contained 11 bases not matched to a gene. The CDR3 length is 17 residues. Written as DNA, the CDR3 is TGTGCCAGCAGTTTTTCCCGGGGGGGCGTCGGGTACAATGAGCAGTTCTTC. This translates into CASSFSRGGVGYNEQFF.

V is TRBV28 and J is TRBJ2-1; 8 bases fit TRBD2. The CDR3 consists of 15 residues. Germline CDR1 MDHEN, CDR2 SYDVKM. This CDR3 reads CAAEIGAGGRNEQFF. The CDR3, as DNA: TGTGCAGCCGAGATCGGGGCGGGAGGTCGAAATGAGCAGTTCTTC.

This clone has only one observation. The chain employs TRBV7-2 and TRBJ2-7; D might be TRBD2 (6 bases). The CDR3 extends over 16 amino acids. CDR1 and CDR2 from the germline V gene are SGHTA and FQGNSA. The V gene lost 6 bases and the J gene lost 0 bases, with 18 bases spanning the gap. The DNA of the CDR3 is TGTGCCAGCAGTTTTCAGAGCGGGTCTATCTCCTACGAGCAGTACTTC. It is translated as CASSFQSGSISYEQYF.

This chain uses TRBV7-2 with TRBJ2-1, with D perhaps matching TRBD2 (6 bases). CDR3 length: 15 amino acids. The V gene's germline CDR1 is SGHTA and CDR2 FQGNSA. The V and J ends lost 1 base and 4 bases respectively, with 11 bases between them. DNA for the CDR3: TGTGCCAGCAGCTTAGAGAGCGGGTGGTACAATGAGCAGTTCTTC. It codes for CASSLESGWYNEQFF.

The rearrangement links TRBV28 to TRBJ2-5, with D uncertain. The end of the DNA fits TRBJ2-7 better, so the J call may be wrong. Germline CDR1 and CDR2: MDHEN and SYDVKM. The CDR3 contains 13 residues. The CDR3 spells CASSLSTSYEQYF. CDR3 in DNA: TGTGCCAGCAGTTTATCTACCTCTTACGAGCAGTACTTC.

The V call is TRBV7-3, the J call TRBJ2-1; the match to TRBD2 covers 7 bases. The CDR3 covers 15 residues. Trimming at V came to 5 bases and at J to 8 bases, leaving 12 bases not matched to a gene. Germline assignment: CDR1 SGHTA and CDR2 FQGTGA. The CDR3 DNA sequence: TGTGCCAGCAGCCTGGAGGTGGCGGGAGTCCATGAGCAGTTCTTC. Protein product: CASSLEVAGVHEQFF.

J is TRBJ2-3 and V is TRBV11-3, with D perhaps TRBD2 (7 bases). Germline V lookup: CDR1 SGHNT, CDR2 YENEEA. The V gene lost 4 bases and the J gene lost 0 bases, with 11 bases spanning the gap. The CDR3 totals 15 residues. CDR3 nucleotide sequence: TGTGCCAGCAGCTCGGGGGGCTCTAGCACAGATACGCAGTATTTT. Residues: CASSSGGSSTDTQYF.